This is a list of T cell receptor beta chains from one sample in a study of cytomegalovirus exposure and HLA in healthy donors. The method was immunoSEQ multiplex PCR; TCRdb's version includes in-frame clones alone and lacks a portion of them. The sample has around 190,000 clones, roughly 80% seen once. Sequencing was performed on PBMCs. Every receptor here comes from a female donor in good health and CMV-seronegative. Both conserved end residues are trimmed from each CDR3.

v_call	j_call	cdr3_aa
TRBV7-2	TRBJ2-7	ASSPGGPKIYEQY
TRBV9	TRBJ1-1	ASSVGGALNTEAF
TRBV7-6	TRBJ2-5	ASTEGLAGGGQETQY
TRBV5-1	TRBJ2-7	ASSPTSGGVREQY
TRBV9	TRBJ2-7	ASSVGGSGGAHSYEQY
TRBV18	TRBJ1-2	ASSRTGEGYGYT
TRBV6-1	TRBJ2-7	ATWTSGGPYWY
TRBV18	TRBJ1-1	ASSLGGGGTEAF
TRBV5-1	TRBJ1-6	ASSPGQFLNSPLH
TRBV5-1	TRBJ2-5	ASSPIPGEETQY
TRBV19	TRBJ2-2	ASASRWELF
TRBV11-3	TRBJ2-3	ASSPGLAPSTDTQY
TRBV30	TRBJ2-1	AWSVGRGTYNEQF
TRBV25-1	TRBJ1-3	ASSDRAVGTIY
TRBV5-6	TRBJ2-7	ASSLGPRAGSYEQY
TRBV27	TRBJ1-6	ASSSSGTGAMYSPLH
TRBV5-3	TRBJ2-1	ASSQAGLYNEQF
TRBV5-4	TRBJ2-7	ASSRTGSYEQY
TRBV6-5	TRBJ2-1	ASKVQVGSYNEQF
TRBV18	TRBJ1-1	ASSPAGGLGTEAF
TRBV7-3	TRBJ2-7	ASSLHSLSEQY
TRBV7-3	TRBJ1-3	ASSITGPASGNTIY
TRBV28	TRBJ2-3	ASSPHGAGGADTQY
TRBV7-8	TRBJ1-6	ASTLLSGQNNSPLH
TRBV9	TRBJ1-1	ASSHLGTSGTEAF
TRBV5-1	NA	ASSLAAGPAYEQY
TRBV2	TRBJ1-2	ASIGQWGYYGYT
TRBV6-7	TRBJ2-7	ASSYYRGNYEQY
TRBV7-7	TRBJ2-2	ASSPQPLTSTTGELF